The sequence of this T cell receptor beta chain was determined in a study of T cell responses to AZD1222 COVID-19 vaccine. The germline gives CDR1 WSHSY, CDR2 SAAADI. The CDR3 has 14 amino acids. V lost 2 bases, J lost 7 bases, and 14 bases lay in between. The table came from immunoSEQ multiplex PCR; TCRdb's copy has only in-frame clones and leaves some out. The profile shows some 96,000 clones, 80% to 95% of them singletons. Study-wide results and caveats: Once two AZD1222 doses were given, Spike-specific TCR breadth and depth went up. Clonal diversity was possibly underestimated, and the donors were mostly white British, with more females.

On this clone itself: Its target is unknown.

The sequencing here drew on peripheral blood, taken on day 0 of AZD1222 vaccination. The genes are TRBV10-2 and TRBJ2-5; possible D gene TRBD2, 6 bases. This clonotype originated in an adult in good health. The CDR3: CASSEGVAVVTQYF. CDR3 DNA sequence: TGCGCCAGCAGTGAGGGGGTAGCGGTGGTGACCCAGTACTTC.